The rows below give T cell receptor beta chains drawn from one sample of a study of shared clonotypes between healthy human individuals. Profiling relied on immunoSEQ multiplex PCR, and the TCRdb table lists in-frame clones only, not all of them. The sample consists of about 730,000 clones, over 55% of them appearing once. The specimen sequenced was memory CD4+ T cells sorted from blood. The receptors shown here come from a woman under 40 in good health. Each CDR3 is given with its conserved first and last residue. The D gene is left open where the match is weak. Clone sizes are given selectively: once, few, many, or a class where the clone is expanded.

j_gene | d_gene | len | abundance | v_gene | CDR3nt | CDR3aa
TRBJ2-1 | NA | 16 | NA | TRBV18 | TGTGCCAGCTCACCCTCACAGAGCAAAGGATTGGGTGAGCAGTTCTTC | CASSPSQSKGLGEQFF
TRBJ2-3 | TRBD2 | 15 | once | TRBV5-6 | TGTGCCAGCAGCTTTCGCGGGAGGACCACAGATACGCAGTATTTT | CASSFRGRTTDTQYF
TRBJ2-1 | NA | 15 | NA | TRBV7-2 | TGTGCCAGCAGCCAGGCGGGGGCCACCTACAATGAGCAGTTCTTC | CASSQAGATYNEQFF
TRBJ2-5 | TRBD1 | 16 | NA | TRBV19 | TGTGCCAGTAGTATTGCCGGGACAGCAGAGCAAGAGACCCAGTACTTC | CASSIAGTAEQETQYF
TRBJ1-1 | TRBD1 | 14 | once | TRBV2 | TGTGCCAGCTCGGAGACAGGGCTGAACACTGAAGCTTTCTTT | CASSETGLNTEAFF
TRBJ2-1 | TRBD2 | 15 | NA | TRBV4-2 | TGTGCCAGCAGCCGAGACGGGACTAGCTACCTTGAGCAGTTCTTC | CASSRDGTSYLEQFF
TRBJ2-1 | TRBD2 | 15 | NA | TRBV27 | TGTGCCAGCAGGCGGACTAGCGGGAGAAGTGGTGAGCAGTTCTTC | CASRRTSGRSGEQFF
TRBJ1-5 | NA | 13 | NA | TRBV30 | TGTGCCTGGAGTTCGATTTCGGAGCAGCCCCAGCATTTT | CAWSSISEQPQHF
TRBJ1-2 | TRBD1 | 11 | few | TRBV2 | TGTGCCAGCAGGGGACAGGGTAGCTACACCTTC | CASRGQGSYTF
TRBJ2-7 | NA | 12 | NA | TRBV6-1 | TGTGCCAGCATGGCCCCCAACTACGAGCAGTACTTC | CASMAPNYEQYF
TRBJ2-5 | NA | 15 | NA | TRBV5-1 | TGCGCCAGCAGCCTTGGGGGCGCCGGATCGGAGACCCAGTACTTC | CASSLGGAGSETQYF
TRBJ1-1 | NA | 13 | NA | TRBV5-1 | TGCGCCAGCAGCTGGGACACCAACACTGAAGCTTTCTTT | CASSWDTNTEAFF